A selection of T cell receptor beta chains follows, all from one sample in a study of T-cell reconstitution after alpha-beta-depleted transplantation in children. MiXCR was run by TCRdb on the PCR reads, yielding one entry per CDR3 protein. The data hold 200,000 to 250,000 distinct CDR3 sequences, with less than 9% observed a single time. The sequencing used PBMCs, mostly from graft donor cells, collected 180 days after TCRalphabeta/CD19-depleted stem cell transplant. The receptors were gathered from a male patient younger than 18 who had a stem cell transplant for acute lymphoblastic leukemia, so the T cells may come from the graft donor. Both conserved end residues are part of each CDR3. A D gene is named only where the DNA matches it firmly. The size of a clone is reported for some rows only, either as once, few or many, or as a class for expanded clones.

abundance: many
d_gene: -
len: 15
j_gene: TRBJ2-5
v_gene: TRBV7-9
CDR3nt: TGTGCCAGCAGCTTACGAGGACAGTTCCAAGAGACCCAGTACTTC
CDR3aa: CASSLRGQFQETQYF

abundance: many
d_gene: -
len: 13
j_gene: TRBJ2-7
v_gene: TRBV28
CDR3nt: TGTGCCAGCAGTTTATCCCCACCTGACGAGCAGTACTTC
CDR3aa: CASSLSPPDEQYF

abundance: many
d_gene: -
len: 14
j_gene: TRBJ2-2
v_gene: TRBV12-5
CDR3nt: TGTGCTAGTGGTACGACAGCTAACACCGGGGAGCTGTTTTTT
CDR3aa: CASGTTANTGELFF

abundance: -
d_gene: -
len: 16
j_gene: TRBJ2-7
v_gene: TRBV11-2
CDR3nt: TGTGCCAGCAGCTTAATGGGACTTCCTAGCTCCTACGAGCAGTACTTC
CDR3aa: CASSLMGLPSSYEQYF

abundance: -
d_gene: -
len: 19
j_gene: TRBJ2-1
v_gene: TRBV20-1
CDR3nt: TGCAGTGCCACTCTAGATGCCCTCGGACGGAAGACCTCCTACAATGAGCAGTTCTTC
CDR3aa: CSATLDALGRKTSYNEQFF

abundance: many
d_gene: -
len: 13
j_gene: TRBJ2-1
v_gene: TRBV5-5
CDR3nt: TGTGCCAGCAGCTTGGATGTTAGTGAGAAGCAGTTCTTC
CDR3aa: CASSLDVSEKQFF

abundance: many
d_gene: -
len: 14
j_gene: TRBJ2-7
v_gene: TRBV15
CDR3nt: TGTGCCACCAGCGTGGGGGGCGCCTCCTACGAGCAGTACTTC
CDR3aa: CATSVGGASYEQYF

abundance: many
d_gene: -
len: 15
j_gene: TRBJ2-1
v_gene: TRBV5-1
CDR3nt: TGCGCCAGCAGGTATAGCGGTATAGGTCCCAATGAGCAGTTCTTC
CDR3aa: CASRYSGIGPNEQFF

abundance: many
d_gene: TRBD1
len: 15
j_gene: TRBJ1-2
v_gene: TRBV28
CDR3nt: TGTGCCAGCAGTTCCTGGACAGGGGGGTACTATGGCTACACCTTC
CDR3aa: CASSSWTGGYYGYTF

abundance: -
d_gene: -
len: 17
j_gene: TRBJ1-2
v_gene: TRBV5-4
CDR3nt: TGTGCCAGCAGCTTTGGGGGCGGGGTCCGGAACTTGCATGGCTACACCTTC
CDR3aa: CASSFGGGVRNLHGYTF

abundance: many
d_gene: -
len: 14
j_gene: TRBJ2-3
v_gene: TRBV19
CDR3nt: TGTGCCAGTAGGGGGAGGAGGAATCCAGATACGCAGTATTTT
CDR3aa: CASRGRRNPDTQYF

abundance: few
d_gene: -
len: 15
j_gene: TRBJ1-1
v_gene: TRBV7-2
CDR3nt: TGTGCCAGCAGCTTACTCCTTCTACACGGCACTGAAGCTTTCTTT
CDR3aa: CASSLLLLHGTEAFF

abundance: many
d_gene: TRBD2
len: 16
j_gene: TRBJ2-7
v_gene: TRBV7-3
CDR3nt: TGTGCCAGCAGCTCCGCTCCCGGGACTAGTCCTACCGAGCAGTACTTC
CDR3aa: CASSSAPGTSPTEQYF

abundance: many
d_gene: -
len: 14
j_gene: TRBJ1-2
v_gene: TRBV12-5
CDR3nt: TGTGCTAGTGGTTCCCTAACCGCTAACTATGGCTACACCTTC
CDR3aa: CASGSLTANYGYTF

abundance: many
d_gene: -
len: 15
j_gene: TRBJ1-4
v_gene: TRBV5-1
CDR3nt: TGCGCCAGCAGCTACCAGGGTGTAGCTAATGAAAAACTGTTTTTT
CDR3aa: CASSYQGVANEKLFF

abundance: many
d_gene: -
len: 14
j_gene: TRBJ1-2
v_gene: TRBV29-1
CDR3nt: TGCAGCGTCGTCCGTGTAGGGGCCGCCCTTGGCTACACCTTC
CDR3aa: CSVVRVGAALGYTF

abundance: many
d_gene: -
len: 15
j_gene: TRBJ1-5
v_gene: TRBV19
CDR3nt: TGTGCCAGTAGTGTCTCGGCCAGGCTAAATCAGCCCCAGCATTTT
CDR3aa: CASSVSARLNQPQHF